The T cell receptor (beta chain) described here comes from a study of blood T cell repertoires in COVID-19. V lost 5 bases to trimming and J lost 2 bases; unmatched junction nucleotides: 5. In germline, CDR1 is MNHEY, CDR2 SMNVEV (reference sequence). This CDR3 is 15 amino acids long. Study processing details: Amplification from reference gene primers served as the basis for estimated nucleated cell counts. Profiling relied on immunoSEQ multiplex PCR, and the TCRdb table lists in-frame clones only, not all of them. The D gene and trimming were derived from the DNA, and the V and J assignments and clone size from that table. This repertoire shows 300,000 or so clones, 85% to 90% found once; its top ten account for 3% to 4%.

This rearrangement joins TRBV27 to TRBJ1-5, with 8 positions matching TRBD1. The sequenced material came from peripheral blood. The origin of this receptor is a woman aged 40 to 50 with acute or convalescent COVID-19. In DNA, the CDR3 is TGTGCCAGCAGTAGGACAGGGCCTGGCAATCAGCCCCAGCATTTT. It is translated as CASSRTGPGNQPQHF.